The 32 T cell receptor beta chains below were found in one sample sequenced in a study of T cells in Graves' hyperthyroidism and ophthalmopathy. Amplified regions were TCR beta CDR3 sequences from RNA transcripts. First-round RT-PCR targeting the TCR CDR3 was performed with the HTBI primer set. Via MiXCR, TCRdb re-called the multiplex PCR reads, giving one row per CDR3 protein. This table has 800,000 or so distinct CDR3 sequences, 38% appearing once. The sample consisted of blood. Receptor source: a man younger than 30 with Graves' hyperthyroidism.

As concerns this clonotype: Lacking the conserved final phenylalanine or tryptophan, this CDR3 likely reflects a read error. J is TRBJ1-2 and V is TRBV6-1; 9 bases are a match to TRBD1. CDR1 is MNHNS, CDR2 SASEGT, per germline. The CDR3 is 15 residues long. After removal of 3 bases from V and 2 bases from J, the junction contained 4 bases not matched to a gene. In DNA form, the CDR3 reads TGTGCCAGCAGTGAGACGGGACAGGGAAACTATGGCTACACCTAC. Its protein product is CASSETGQGNYGYTY.

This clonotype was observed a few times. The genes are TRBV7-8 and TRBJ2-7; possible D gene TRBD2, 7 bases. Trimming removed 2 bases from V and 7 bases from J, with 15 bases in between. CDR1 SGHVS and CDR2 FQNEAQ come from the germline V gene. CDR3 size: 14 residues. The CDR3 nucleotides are TGTGCCAGCAGCTTATCGGGGGGCTTGTGGGAGCAGTACTTC. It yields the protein CASSLSGGLWEQYF.

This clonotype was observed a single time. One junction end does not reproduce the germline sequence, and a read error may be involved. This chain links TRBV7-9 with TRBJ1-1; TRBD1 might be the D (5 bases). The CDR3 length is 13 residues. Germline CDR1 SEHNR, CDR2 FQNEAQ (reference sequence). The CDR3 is CASRGEGNTEASF. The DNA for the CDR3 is TGTGCCAGCAGGGGGGAAGGGAACACTGAAGCTTCCTTT.

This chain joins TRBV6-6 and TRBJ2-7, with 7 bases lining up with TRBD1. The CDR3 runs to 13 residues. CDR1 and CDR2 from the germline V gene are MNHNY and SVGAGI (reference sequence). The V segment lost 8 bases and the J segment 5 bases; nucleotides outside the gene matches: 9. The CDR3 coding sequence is TGTGCCAGCTCACGTACAGGGGAAGACGAGCAGTACTTC. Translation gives CASSRTGEDEQYF.

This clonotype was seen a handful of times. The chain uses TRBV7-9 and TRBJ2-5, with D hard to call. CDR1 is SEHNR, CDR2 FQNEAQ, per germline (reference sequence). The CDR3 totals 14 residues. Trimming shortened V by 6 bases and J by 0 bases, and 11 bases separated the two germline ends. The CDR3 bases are TGTGCCAGCAGTAATGCAGTGTACCAAGAGACCCAGTACTTC. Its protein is CASSNAVYQETQYF.

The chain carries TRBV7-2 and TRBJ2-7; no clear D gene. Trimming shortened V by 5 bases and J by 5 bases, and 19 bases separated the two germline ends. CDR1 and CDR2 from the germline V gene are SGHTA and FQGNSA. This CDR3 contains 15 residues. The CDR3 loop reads CASSQNTESPHEQYF. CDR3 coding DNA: TGTGCCAGCAGCCAAAACACCGAATCCCCCCACGAGCAGTACTTC.

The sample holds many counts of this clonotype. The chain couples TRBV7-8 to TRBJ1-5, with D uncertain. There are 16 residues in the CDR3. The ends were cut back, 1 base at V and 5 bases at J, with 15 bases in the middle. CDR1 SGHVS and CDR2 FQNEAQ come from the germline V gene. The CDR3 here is CASSLEGDPGHQPQHF. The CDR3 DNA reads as TGTGCCAGCAGCTTAGAGGGAGACCCAGGACATCAGCCCCAGCATTTT.

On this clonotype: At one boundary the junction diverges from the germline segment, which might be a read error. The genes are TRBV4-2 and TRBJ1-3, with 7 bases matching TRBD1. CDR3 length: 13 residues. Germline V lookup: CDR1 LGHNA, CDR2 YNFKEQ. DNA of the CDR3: TGTGCCAGCAGCCGGGACAGCGGAAACACCATGTATTTT. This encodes CASSRDSGNTMYF.

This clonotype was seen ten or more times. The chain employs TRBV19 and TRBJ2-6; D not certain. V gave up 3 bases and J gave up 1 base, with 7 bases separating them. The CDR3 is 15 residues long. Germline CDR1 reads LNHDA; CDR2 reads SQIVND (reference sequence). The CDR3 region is CASSMLGSGANVLTF. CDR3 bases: TGTGCCAGTAGTATGCTGGGTTCTGGGGCCAACGTCCTGACTTTC. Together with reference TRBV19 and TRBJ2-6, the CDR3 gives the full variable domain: DGGITQSPKYLFRKEGQNVTLSCEQNLNHDAMYWYRQDPGQGLRLIYYSQIVNDFQKGDIAEGYSVSREKKESFPLTVTSAQKNPTAFYLCASSMLGSGANVLTFGAGSRLTVL.

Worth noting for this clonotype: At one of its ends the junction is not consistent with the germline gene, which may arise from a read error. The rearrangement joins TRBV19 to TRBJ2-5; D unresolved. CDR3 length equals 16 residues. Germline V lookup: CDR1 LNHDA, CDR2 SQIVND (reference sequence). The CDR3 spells CASSWSRAVTGETQYF. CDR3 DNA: TGCGCCAGCAGCTGGTCTAGGGCAGTTACCGGGGAGACCCAGTACTTC.

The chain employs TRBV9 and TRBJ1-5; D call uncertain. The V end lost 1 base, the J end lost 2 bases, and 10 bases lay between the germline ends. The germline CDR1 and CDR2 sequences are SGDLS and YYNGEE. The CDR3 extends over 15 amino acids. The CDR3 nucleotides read TGTGCCAGCAGCGTAAGTCCAGATCGCAATCAGCCCCAGCATTTT. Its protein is CASSVSPDRNQPQHF.

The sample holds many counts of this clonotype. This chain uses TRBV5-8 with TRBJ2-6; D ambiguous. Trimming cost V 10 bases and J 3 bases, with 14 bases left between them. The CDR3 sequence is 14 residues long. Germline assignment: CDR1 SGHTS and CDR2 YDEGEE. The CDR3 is CASLDVDGANVLTF. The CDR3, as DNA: TGTGCCTCTCTCGATGTGGATGGGGCCAACGTCCTGACTTTC.

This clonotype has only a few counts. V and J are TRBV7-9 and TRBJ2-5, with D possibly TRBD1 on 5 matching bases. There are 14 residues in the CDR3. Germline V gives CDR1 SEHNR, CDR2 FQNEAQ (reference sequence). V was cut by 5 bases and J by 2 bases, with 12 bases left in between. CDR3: CASSPHRRQETQYF. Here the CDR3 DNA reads TGTGCCAGCAGCCCGCACAGGAGACAAGAGACCCAGTACTTC.

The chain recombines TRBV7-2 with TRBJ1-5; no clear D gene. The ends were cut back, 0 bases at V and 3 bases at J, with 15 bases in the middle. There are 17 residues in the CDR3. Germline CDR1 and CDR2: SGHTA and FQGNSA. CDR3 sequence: CASSLAGSFGDNQPQHF. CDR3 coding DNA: TGTGCCAGCAGCTTAGCAGGGTCGTTCGGTGACAATCAGCCCCAGCATTTT.

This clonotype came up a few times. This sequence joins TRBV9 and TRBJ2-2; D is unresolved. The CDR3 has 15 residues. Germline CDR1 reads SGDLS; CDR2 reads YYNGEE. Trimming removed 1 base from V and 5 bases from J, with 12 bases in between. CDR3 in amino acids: CASSVRNYPTGELFF. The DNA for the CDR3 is TGTGCCAGCAGCGTACGAAACTATCCAACCGGGGAGCTGTTTTTT.

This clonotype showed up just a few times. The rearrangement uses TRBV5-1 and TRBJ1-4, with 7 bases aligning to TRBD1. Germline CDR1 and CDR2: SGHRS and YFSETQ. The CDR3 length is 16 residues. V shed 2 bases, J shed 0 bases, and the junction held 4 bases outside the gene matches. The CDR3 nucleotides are TGCGCCAGCAGCTTCGGGACAGCCACAACTAATGAAAAACTGTTTTTT. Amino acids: CASSFGTATTNEKLFF.

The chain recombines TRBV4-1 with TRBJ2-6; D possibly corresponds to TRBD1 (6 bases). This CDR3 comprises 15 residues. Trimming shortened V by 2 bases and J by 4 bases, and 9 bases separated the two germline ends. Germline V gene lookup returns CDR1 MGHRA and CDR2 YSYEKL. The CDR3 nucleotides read TGCGCCAGCAGCCAAATAGGGACAGGGGCCAACGTCCTGACTTTC. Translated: CASSQIGTGANVLTF.

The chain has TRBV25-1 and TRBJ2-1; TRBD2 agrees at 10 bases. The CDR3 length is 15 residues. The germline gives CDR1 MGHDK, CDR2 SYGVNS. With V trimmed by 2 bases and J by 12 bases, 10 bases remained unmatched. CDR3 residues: CASSELPSGSDGQFF. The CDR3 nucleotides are TGTGCCAGCAGTGAACTGCCTAGCGGGAGCGATGGGCAGTTCTTC.

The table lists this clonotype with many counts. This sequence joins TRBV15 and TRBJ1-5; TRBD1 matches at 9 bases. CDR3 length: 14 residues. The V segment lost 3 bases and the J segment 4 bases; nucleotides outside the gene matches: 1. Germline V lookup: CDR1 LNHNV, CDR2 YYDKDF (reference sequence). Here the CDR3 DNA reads TGTGCCACCAGCAGGACAGGGGGGAATCAGCCCCAGCATTTT. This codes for CATSRTGGNQPQHF.

The CDR3 region has the DNA TGCAGCGTGGCCCGTGGCTACACCTTC. As protein: CSVARGYTF. The gene calls are TRBV29-1 and TRBJ1-2, with D unresolved. Germline CDR1 SQVTM, CDR2 ANQGSEA. The CDR3 sequence is 9 residues long. V lost 6 bases, J lost 7 bases, and 6 bases lay in between. The whole variable domain, filled in from reference TRBV29-1 and TRBJ1-2, reads SAVISQKPSRDICQRGTSLTIQCQVDSQVTMMFWYRQQPGQSLTLIATANQGSEATYESGFVIDKFPISRPNLTFSTLTVSNMSPEDSSIYLCSVARGYTFGSGTRLTVV.

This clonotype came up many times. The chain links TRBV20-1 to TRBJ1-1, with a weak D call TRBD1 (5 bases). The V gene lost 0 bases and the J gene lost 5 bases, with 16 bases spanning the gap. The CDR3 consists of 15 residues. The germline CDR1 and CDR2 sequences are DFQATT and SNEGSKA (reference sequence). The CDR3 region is CSARDPTAGGTEAFF. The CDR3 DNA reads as TGCAGTGCTAGAGATCCGACAGCTGGCGGGACTGAAGCTTTCTTT.

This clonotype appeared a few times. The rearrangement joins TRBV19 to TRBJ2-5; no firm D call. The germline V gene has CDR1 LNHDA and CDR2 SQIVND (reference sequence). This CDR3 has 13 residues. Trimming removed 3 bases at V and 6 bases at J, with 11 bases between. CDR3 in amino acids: CASSISLVQTQYF. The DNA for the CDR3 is TGTGCCAGTAGTATTTCCCTAGTCCAGACCCAGTACTTC.

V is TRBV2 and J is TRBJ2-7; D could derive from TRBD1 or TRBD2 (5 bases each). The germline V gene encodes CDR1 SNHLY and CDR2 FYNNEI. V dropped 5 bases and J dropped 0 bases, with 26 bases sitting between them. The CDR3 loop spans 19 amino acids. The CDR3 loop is CASSLSADPGTGYSYEQYF. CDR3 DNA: TGTGCCAGCAGTTTGTCGGCCGACCCCGGGACGGGGTACTCCTACGAGCAGTACTTC.

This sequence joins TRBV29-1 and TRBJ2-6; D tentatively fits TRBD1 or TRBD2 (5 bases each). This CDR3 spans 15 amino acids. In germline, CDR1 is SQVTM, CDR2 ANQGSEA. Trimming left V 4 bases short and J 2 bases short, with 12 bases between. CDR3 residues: CSVVRGYAGANVLTF. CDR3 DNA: TGCAGCGTTGTTCGGGGCTACGCTGGGGCCAACGTCCTGACTTTC.

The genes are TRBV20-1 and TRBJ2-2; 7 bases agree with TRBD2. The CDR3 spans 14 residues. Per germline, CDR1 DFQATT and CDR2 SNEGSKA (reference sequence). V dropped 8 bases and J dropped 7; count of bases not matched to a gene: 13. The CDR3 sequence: CSFLSGVFGGELFF. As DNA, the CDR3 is TGCAGTTTCCTGAGCGGGGTATTCGGCGGGGAGCTGTTTTTT.

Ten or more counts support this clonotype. CDR3 nucleotide sequence: TGTGCCAGCAGCTTACCAGGGCAAGAGACCCAGTACTTC. It translates to CASSLPGQETQYF. The V and J genes are TRBV12-3 or TRBV12-4 and TRBJ2-5, with D possibly matching TRBD1 (5 bases). CDR3 length: 13 amino acids. Trimming removed 6 bases from V and 2 bases from J, with 10 bases in between.

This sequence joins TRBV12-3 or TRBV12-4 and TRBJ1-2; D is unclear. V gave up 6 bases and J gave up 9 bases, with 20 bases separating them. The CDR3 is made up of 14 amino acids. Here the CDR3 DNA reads TGTGCCAGCAGCCACATCCCGGGCACAAGGAGCTACACCTTC. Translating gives CASSHIPGTRSYTF.

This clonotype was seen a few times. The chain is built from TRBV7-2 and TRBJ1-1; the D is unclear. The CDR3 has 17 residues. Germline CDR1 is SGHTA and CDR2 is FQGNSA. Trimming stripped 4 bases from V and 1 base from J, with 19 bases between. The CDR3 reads CASSSRPRTQRNTEAFF. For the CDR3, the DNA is TGTGCCAGCAGCTCTAGGCCCCGGACCCAGAGGAACACTGAAGCTTTCTTT.

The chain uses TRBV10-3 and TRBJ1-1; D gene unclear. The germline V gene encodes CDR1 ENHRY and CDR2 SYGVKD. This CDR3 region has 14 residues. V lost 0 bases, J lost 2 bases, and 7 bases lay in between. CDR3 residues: CAISESETNTEAFF. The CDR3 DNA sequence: TGTGCCATCAGTGAGTCGGAAACAAACACTGAAGCTTTCTTT.

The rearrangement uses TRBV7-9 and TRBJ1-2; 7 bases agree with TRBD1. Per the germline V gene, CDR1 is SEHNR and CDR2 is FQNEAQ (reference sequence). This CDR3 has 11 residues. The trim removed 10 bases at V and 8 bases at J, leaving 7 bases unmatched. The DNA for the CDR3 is TGTGCCACCGCAGGGGGAGGAGGCTACACCTTC. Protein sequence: CATAGGGGYTF. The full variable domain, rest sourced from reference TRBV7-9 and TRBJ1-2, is DTGVSQNPRHKITKRGQNVTFRCDPISEHNRLYWYRQTLGQGPEFLTYFQNEAQLEKSRLLSDRFSAERPKGSFSTLEIQRTEQGDSAMYLCATAGGGGYTFGSGTRLTVV.

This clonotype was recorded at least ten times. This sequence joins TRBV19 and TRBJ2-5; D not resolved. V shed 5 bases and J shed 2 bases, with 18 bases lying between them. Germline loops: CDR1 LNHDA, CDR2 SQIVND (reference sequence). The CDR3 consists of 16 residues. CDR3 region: CASSFFWKGGQETQYF. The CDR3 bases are TGTGCCAGTAGTTTCTTTTGGAAGGGTGGGCAAGAGACCCAGTACTTC.

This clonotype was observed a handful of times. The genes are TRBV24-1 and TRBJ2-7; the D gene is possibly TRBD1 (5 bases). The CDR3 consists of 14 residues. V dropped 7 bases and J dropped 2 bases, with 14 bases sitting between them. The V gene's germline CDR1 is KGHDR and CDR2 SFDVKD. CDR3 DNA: TGTGCCACCAGCAGTAGGACAAATCCCTACGAGCAGTACTTC. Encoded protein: CATSSRTNPYEQYF.